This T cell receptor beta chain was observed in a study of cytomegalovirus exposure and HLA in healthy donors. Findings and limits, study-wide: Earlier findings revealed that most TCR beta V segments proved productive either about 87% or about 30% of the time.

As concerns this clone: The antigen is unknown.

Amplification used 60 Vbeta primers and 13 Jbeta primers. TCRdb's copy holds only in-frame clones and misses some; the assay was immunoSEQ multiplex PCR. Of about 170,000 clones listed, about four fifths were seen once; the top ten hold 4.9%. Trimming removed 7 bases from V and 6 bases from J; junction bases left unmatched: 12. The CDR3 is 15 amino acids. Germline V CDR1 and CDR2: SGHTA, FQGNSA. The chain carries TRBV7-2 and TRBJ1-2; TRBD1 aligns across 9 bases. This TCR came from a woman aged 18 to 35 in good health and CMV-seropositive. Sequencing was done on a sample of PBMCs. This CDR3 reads CASNARNRGQDGYTF. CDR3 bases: TGTGCCAGCAACGCTCGGAACAGGGGGCAGGATGGCTACACCTTC.